Listed below are T cell receptor beta chains from one sample, sequenced in a study of OX40 agonist ivuxolimab in advanced cancers. Clones were read by immunoSEQ multiplex PCR, and TCRdb kept only the in-frame ones, dropping some. The data hold about 81,000 clones, with more than 70% observed a single time. The sequences come from CD4+ or CD8+ T cells sorted from blood, collected in a trial of the OX40 agonist ivuxolimab. The receptors were sampled from an adult with an advanced solid tumor such as melanoma, head and neck, liver or kidney cancer. The CDR3 runs from the conserved cysteine through the conserved F or W. Fields, in order: V gene, clone size, D gene, J gene, CDR3 protein, CDR3 DNA. A D gene is named only where the DNA matches it firmly. Part of the rows lack a size; the others show once, few, many or a class for expanded clones.

TRBV5-1,once,.,TRBJ2-3,CASSPGWGVSTDTQYF,TGCGCCAGCAGCCCCGGGTGGGGGGTTAGCACAGATACGCAGTATTTT
TRBV15,once,.,TRBJ2-3,CATSRDYGGGAADTQYF,TGTGCCACCAGCAGAGATTATGGTGGGGGGGCAGCAGATACGCAGTATTTT
TRBV7-2,.,.,TRBJ1-2,CASSLSETRYGYTF,TGTGCCAGCAGCTTATCCGAGACAAGATATGGCTACACCTTC
TRBV2,.,.,TRBJ2-5,CASSASTQQETQYF,TGTGCCAGCAGTGCCTCGACCCAGCAAGAGACCCAGTACTTC
TRBV5-6,.,TRBD1,TRBJ2-4,CASSLDRAAKNIQYF,TGTGCCAGCAGCCTGGACAGGGCAGCCAAAAACATTCAGTACTTC
TRBV11-2,.,TRBD1,TRBJ1-1,CASSPEGPGGRVEAFF,TGTGCCAGCAGCCCCGAGGGCCCAGGGGGCCGGGTTGAAGCTTTCTTT
TRBV7-2,once,.,TRBJ1-1,CASRLAPNTEAFF,TGTGCCAGCAGACTAGCCCCCAACACTGAAGCTTTCTTT
TRBV7-2,.,TRBD1,TRBJ1-1,CASSFTGGEEAFF,TGTGCCAGCAGCTTCACAGGGGGCGAGGAAGCTTTCTTT
TRBV6-1,.,.,TRBJ1-3,CASSEVLTRKAGNTIYF,TGTGCCAGCAGTGAAGTACTGACACGGAAGGCTGGAAACACCATATATTTT
TRBV15,.,.,TRBJ1-3,CATSRDPGSGNTIYF,TGTGCCACCAGCAGAGATCCCGGGTCTGGAAACACCATATATTTT
TRBV29-1,.,.,TRBJ2-3,CSAPPPAGRTDTQYF,TGCAGCGCGCCCCCCCCGGCGGGCCGCACAGATACGCAGTATTTT
TRBV18,few,.,TRBJ2-7,CASSPGASYEQYF,TGTGCCAGCTCACCGGGGGCGTCCTACGAGCAGTACTTC
TRBV6-6,.,.,TRBJ1-1,CANARGSDTEAFF,TGTGCCAACGCGAGGGGGTCGGACACTGAAGCTTTCTTT
TRBV19,.,.,TRBJ2-1,CASSIGNYNEQFF,TGTGCCAGTAGTATAGGGAACTACAATGAGCAGTTCTTC
TRBV6-5,.,TRBD2,TRBJ2-3,CASSPWGGEDTQYF,TGTGCCAGCAGTCCGTGGGGGGGGGAAGATACGCAGTATTTT
TRBV6-6,.,.,TRBJ1-1,CASGGRDSEAFF,TGTGCCAGCGGTGGGAGGGATTCTGAAGCTTTCTTT
TRBV5-4,.,.,TRBJ1-2,CASSLRLGALGGVF,TGTGCCAGCAGCTTGAGACTCGGGGCCCTTGGAGGCGTCTTC
TRBV7-3,.,TRBD2,TRBJ2-5,CASSLIPGGETQYF,TGTGCCAGCAGCTTAATACCGGGGGGAGAGACCCAGTACTTC
TRBV19,.,.,TRBJ2-6,CASMAVSGANVLTF,TGTGCCAGTATGGCAGTCTCTGGGGCCAACGTCCTGACTTTC
TRBV10-3,.,TRBD2,TRBJ2-1,CAISESTRPASGGASEQFF,TGTGCCATCAGTGAGTCGACTCGGCCTGCTAGCGGGGGGGCCTCTGAGCAGTTCTTC
TRBV6-6,.,.,TRBJ1-1,CAIRTANTEAFF,TGTGCCATCCGGACAGCGAACACTGAAGCTTTCTTT
TRBV5-1,.,.,TRBJ2-7,CASSLAQGQTYEQYF,TGCGCCAGCAGCTTGGCGCAGGGGCAAACCTACGAGCAGTACTTC